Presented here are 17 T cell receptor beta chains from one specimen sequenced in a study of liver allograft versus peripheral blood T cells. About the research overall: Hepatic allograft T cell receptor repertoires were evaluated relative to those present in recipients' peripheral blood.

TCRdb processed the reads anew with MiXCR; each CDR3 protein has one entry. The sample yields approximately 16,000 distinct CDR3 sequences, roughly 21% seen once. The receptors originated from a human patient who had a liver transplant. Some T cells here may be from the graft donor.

The CDR3 reads CATEKGGGNTGELFF. CDR3 nucleotides: TGTGCCACCGAAAAGGGGGGGGGCAACACCGGGGAGCTGTTTTTT. This chain joins TRBV12-3 or TRBV12-4 and TRBJ2-2; D possibly corresponds to TRBD2 (7 bases). The V end was cut by 10 bases, the J end by 2 bases, with 17 bases between. This CDR3 is 15 amino acids long.

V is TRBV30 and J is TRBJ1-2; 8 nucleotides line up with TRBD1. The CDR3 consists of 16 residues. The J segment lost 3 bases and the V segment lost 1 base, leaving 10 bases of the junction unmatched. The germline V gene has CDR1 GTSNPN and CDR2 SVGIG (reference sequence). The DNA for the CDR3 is TGTGCCTGGAGTGGGCCTCCGGGACAGGCATACTATGGCTACACCTTC. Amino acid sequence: CAWSGPPGQAYYGYTF.

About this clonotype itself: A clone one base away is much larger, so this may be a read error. CDR3 sequence: CAISAQAGAGGTNVLTF. In DNA, the CDR3 is TGTGCCATCAGTGCCCAAGCGGGGGCGGGTGGGACCAACGTCCTGACTTTC. The V gene is TRBV10-3, the J gene TRBJ2-6; 8 bases match TRBD2. Germline V lookup: CDR1 ENHRY, CDR2 SYGVKD. CDR3 length: 17 amino acids.

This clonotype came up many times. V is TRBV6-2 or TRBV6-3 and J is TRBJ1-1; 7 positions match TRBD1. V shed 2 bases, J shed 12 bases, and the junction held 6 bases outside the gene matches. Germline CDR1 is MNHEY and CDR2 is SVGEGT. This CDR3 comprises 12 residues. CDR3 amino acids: CASSYHQGVTFF. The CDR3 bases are TGTGCCAGCAGTTACCACCAGGGGGTGACTTTCTTT.

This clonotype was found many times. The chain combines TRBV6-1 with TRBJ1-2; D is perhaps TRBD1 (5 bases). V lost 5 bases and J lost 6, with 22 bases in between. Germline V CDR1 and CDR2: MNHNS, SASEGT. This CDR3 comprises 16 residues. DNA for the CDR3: TGTGCCAGCAGTCCAACATGGGGAGACAGTACTGATGGCTACACCTTC. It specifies CASSPTWGDSTDGYTF.

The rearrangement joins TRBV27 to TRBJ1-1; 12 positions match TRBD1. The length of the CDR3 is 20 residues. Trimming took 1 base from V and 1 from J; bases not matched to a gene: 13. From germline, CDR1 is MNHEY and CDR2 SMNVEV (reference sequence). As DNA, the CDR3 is TGTGCCAGCAGTTTATATTACTACCCGGGACAGGGGGCGCGGAACACTGAAGCTTTCTTT. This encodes CASSLYYYPGQGARNTEAFF.

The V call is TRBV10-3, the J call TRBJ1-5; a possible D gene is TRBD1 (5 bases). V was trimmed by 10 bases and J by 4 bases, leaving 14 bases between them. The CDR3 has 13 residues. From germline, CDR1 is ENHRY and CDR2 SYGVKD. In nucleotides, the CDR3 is TGTGCCAGCAGCCGGCAGGGAAATCAGCCCCAGCATTTT. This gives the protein CASSRQGNQPQHF.

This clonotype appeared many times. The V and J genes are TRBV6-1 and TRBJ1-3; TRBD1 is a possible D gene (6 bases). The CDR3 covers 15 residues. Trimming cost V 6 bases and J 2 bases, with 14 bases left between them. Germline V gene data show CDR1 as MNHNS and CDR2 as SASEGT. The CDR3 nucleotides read TGTGCCAGCAGGGGGAGGGGGATTACTGGAAACACCATATATTTT. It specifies CASRGRGITGNTIYF.

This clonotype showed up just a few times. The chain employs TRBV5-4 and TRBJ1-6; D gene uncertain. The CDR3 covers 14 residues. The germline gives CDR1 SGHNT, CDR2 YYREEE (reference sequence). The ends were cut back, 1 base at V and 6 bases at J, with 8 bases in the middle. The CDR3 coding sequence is TGTGCCAGCAGCTTGAAACAGACTAATTCACCCCTCCACTTT. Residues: CASSLKQTNSPLHF.

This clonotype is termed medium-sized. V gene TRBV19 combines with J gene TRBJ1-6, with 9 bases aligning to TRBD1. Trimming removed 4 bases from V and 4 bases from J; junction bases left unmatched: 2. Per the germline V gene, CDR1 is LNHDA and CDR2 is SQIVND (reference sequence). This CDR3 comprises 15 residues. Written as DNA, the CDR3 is TGTGCCAGTAGTACACAGGGGGCTTATAATTCACCCCTCCACTTT. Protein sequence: CASSTQGAYNSPLHF.

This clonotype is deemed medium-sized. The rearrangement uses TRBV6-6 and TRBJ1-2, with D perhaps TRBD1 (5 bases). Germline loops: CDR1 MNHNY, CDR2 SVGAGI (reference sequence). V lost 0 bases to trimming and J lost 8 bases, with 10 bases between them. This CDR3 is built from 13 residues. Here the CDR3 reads CASSYSMGEGYTF. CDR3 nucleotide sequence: TGTGCCAGCAGTTACTCGATGGGGGAGGGCTACACCTTC.

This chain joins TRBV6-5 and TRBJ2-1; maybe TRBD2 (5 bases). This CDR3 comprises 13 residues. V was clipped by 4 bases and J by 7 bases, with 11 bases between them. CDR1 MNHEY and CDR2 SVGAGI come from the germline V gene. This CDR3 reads CASSFLRENEQFF. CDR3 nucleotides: TGTGCCAGCAGTTTCCTAAGGGAGAATGAGCAGTTCTTC.

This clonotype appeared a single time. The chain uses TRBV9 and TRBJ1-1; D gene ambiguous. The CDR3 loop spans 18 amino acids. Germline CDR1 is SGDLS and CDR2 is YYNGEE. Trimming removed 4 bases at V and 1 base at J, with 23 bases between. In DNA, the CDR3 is TGTGCCAGCAGCCTCTGTTGTAGGACGGCTGAAACGAACACTGAAGCTTTCTTT. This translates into CASSLCCRTAETNTEAFF. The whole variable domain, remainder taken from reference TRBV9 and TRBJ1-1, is DSGVTQTPKHLITATGQRVTLRCSPRSGDLSVYWYQQSLDQGLQFLIQYYNGEERAKGNILERFSAQQFPDLHSELNLSSLELGDSALYFCASSLCCRTAETNTEAFFGQGTRLTVV.

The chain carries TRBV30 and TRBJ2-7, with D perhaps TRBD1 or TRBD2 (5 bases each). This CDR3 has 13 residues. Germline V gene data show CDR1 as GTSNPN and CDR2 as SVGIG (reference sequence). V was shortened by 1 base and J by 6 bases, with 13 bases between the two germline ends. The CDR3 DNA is TGTGCCTGGAGTGGTGGGACGGCCAGCGAGCAGTACTTC. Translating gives CAWSGGTASEQYF.

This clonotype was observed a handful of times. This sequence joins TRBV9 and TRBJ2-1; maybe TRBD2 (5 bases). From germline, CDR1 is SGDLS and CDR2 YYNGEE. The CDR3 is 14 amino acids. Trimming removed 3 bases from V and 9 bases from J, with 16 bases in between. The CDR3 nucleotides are TGTGCCAGCAGCGCCGGGGTCTCCCGGGGTGAGCAGTTCTTC. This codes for CASSAGVSRGEQFF.

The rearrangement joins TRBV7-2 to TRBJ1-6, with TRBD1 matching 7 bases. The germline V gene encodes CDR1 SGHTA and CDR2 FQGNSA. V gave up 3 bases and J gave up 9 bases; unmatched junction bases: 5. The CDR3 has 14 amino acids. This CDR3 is CASSLEGAVSPLHF. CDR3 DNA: TGTGCCAGCAGCTTGGAGGGGGCGGTTTCACCCCTCCACTTT.

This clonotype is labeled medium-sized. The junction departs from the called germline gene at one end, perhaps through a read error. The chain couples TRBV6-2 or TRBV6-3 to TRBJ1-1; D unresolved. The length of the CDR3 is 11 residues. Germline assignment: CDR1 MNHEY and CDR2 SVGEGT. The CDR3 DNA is TGTGCCAGCAGTTTGAACAGTGAAGCTTTCTTT. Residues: CASSLNSEAFF.